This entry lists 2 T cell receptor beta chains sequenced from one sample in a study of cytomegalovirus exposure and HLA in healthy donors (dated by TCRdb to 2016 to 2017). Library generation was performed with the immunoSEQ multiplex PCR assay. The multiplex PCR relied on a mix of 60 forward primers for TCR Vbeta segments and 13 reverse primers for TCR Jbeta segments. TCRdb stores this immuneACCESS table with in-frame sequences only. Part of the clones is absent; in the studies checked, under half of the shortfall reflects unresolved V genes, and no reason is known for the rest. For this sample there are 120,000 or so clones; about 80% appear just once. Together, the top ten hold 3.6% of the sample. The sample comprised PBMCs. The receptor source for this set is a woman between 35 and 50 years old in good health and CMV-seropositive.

DNA of the CDR3: TGTGCCAGCAGCCGGGAAGCATCAGGTTACGAGCAGTACTTC. Its protein is CASSREASGYEQYF. The chain employs TRBV7-2 and TRBJ2-7; a possible D gene is TRBD2 (5 bases). CDR1 is SGHTA and CDR2 is FQGNSA in the germline V gene. V was cut by 5 bases and J by 4 bases, with 15 bases left in between. There are 14 residues in the CDR3.

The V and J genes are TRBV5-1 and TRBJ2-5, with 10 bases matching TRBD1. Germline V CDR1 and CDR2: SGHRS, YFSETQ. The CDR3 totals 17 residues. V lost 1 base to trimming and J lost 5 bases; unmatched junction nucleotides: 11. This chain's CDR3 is CASSLTHSTGGYETQYF. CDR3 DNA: TGCGCCAGCAGCTTGACCCACTCGACAGGGGGCTACGAGACCCAGTACTTC.